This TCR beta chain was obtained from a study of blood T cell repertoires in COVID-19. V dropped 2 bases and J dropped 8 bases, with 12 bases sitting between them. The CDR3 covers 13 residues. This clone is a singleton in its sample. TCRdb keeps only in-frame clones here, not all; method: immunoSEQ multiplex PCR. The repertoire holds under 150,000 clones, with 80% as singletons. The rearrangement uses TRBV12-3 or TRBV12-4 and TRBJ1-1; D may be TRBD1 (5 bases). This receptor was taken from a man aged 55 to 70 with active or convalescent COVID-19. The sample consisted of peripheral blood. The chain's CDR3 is CASSLKGQGEAFF. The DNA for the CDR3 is TGTGCCAGCAGTTTAAAGGGGCAAGGGGAAGCTTTCTTT.